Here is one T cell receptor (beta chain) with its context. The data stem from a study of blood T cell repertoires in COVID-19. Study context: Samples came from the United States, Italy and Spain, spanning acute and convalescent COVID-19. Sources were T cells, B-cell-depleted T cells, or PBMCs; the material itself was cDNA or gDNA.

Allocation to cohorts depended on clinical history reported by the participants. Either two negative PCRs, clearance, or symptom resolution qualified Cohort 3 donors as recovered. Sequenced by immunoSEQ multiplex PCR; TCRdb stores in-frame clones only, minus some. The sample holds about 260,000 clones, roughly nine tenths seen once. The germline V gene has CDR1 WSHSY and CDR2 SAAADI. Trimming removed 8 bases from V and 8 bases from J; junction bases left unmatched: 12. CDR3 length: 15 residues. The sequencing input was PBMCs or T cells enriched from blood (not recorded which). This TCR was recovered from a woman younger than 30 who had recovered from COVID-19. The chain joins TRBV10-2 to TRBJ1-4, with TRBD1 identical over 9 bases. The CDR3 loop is CASYPPGTGHEKLFF. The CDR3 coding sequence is TGCGCCAGCTACCCGCCCGGGACAGGGCACGAAAAACTGTTTTTT.